The 28 T cell receptor beta chains presented below share a single source sample, sequenced in a study of memory CD4+ T cells and cytomegalovirus serostatus. The sort gate was single viable CD3+CD4+CD8-CD45RO+ cells for memory CD4+ T cells. Data came from immunoSEQ multiplex PCR; TCRdb stores just in-frame clones and leaves some out. The sample has approximately 50,000 clones, 75% to 85% seen once. The sequencing input was memory CD4+ T cells from blood. These receptors all come from an adult in good health and CMV-seronegative.

This clone has only one observation. The CDR3 loop reads CASSMFGGREDEQYF. In nucleotides, the CDR3 is TGTGCCAGTAGTATGTTCGGGGGGAGAGAGGACGAGCAGTACTTC. V gene TRBV19 combines with J gene TRBJ2-7; TRBD2 matches 7 bases. Germline V gene lookup returns CDR1 LNHDA and CDR2 SQIVND (reference sequence). This CDR3 has 15 amino acids. After removal of 3 bases from V and 5 bases from J, the junction contained 10 bases not matched to a gene.

In this sample, this clone turned up once. The rearrangement links TRBV10-1 to TRBJ2-1, with 11 bases aligning to TRBD2. V shed 2 bases and J 13 bases; nucleotides not matched to a gene: 1. The germline V gene has CDR1 WNHNN and CDR2 SYGVQD (reference sequence). The length of the CDR3 is 12 residues. CDR3 in DNA: TGCGCCAGCAGTGAGACTAGCGGGGGCCAGTTCTTC. Protein sequence: CASSETSGGQFF.

The J gene is TRBJ2-7, the V gene TRBV30; D gene unclear. V was trimmed by 2 bases and J by 2 bases, leaving 13 bases between them. Germline values: CDR1 GTSNPN, CDR2 SVGIG (reference sequence). The CDR3 is 14 residues long. The CDR3 DNA is TGTGCCTGGAGTCAATACCGGATTGCCTACGAGCAGTACTTC. It is translated as CAWSQYRIAYEQYF.

This clone has a handful of counts. This rearrangement joins TRBV7-2 to TRBJ2-7; D is perhaps TRBD2 (6 bases). CDR3 length: 15 amino acids. The germline V and J ends were trimmed by 1 base and 6 bases, with 16 bases remaining between them. CDR1 SGHTA and CDR2 FQGNSA come from the germline V gene. Here the CDR3 DNA reads TGTGCCAGCAGCTTAGGATGGGTGGCGGGATCCGAGCAGTACTTC. Translated, it gives CASSLGWVAGSEQYF.

V gene TRBV29-1 combines with J gene TRBJ2-7; D not certain. The germline gives CDR1 SQVTM, CDR2 ANQGSEA. The ends were cut back, 5 bases at V and 1 base at J, with 6 bases in the middle. The CDR3 runs to 11 residues. The CDR3 DNA sequence: TGCAGCGTTTCCGGGTCCTACGAGCAGTACTTC. Its translation: CSVSGSYEQYF.

The chain carries TRBV4-1 and TRBJ2-6; 8 bases fit TRBD1. V lost 0 bases and J lost 0; bases outside the gene matches: 4. The CDR3 has 18 amino acids. Per the germline V gene, CDR1 is MGHRA and CDR2 is YSYEKL. CDR3 amino acids: CASSQDGTGSSGANVLTF. The CDR3 DNA reads as TGCGCCAGCAGCCAAGATGGGACAGGCAGCTCTGGGGCCAACGTCCTGACTTTC.

This clone is medium-sized (0.01 to 0.1%) by share. This rearrangement joins TRBV11-1 to TRBJ2-2; a weak D match, TRBD1 (5 bases). The ends were cut back, 3 bases at V and 6 bases at J, with 17 bases in the middle. Looked up from germline, CDR1 is SGHAT and CDR2 is FQDESV (reference sequence). The CDR3 sequence is 16 residues long. The chain's CDR3 is CASSLQLGQGSGELFF. The CDR3 nucleotides read TGTGCCAGCAGCTTGCAACTTGGGCAGGGTTCCGGGGAGCTGTTTTTT.

The chain is built from TRBV27 and TRBJ2-7; 7 bases are a match to TRBD2. The CDR3 loop spans 16 amino acids. The germline V gene encodes CDR1 MNHEY and CDR2 SMNVEV (reference sequence). V was clipped by 6 bases and J by 0 bases; unmatched bases: 11. CDR3 in DNA: TGTGCCAGCAGCGCGTCTGGTAGCGGGTTCTCCTACGAGCAGTACTTC. Amino acid sequence: CASSASGSGFSYEQYF.

This sequence joins TRBV28 and TRBJ1-5; D remains ambiguous. The CDR3 has 16 amino acids. V gave up 5 bases and J gave up 1 base, with 15 bases separating them. CDR1 and CDR2 from the germline V gene are MDHEN and SYDVKM. CDR3 region: CASSPPRLVSNQPQHF. In DNA form, the CDR3 reads TGTGCCAGCAGTCCCCCGCGGCTCGTAAGCAATCAGCCCCAGCATTTT.

The genes are TRBV27 and TRBJ2-3; 9 nucleotides line up with TRBD2. CDR3 size: 15 residues. Germline CDR1 is MNHEY and CDR2 is SMNVEV (reference sequence). Trimming at V came to 6 bases and at J to 3 bases, leaving 7 bases not matched to a gene. Here the CDR3 reads CASSLVSGRTDTQYF. DNA for the CDR3: TGTGCCAGCAGCCTAGTAAGCGGGAGGACAGATACGCAGTATTTT.

The chain has TRBV6-1 and TRBJ2-7, with TRBD2 identical over 7 bases. Germline CDR1 MNHNS, CDR2 SASEGT. V shed 4 bases and J 7 bases; nucleotides not matched to a gene: 13. The CDR3 is made up of 15 amino acids. CDR3 loop: CASSVAVGGPGEQYF. The CDR3 DNA reads TGTGCCAGCAGTGTCGCCGTGGGAGGGCCGGGGGAGCAGTACTTC.

The chain joins TRBV29-1 to TRBJ2-1; 7 nucleotides match TRBD1. From germline, CDR1 is SQVTM and CDR2 ANQGSEA. The length of the CDR3 is 13 residues. V trimming: 3 bases; J trimming: 6 bases; junction bases outside the gene matches: 5. The CDR3 DNA reads as TGCAGCGTTGATGTCGCAGGGGGCAATGAGCAGTTCTTC. Its translation is CSVDVAGGNEQFF.

V gene TRBV4-2 combines with J gene TRBJ2-3; TRBD2 matches at 11 bases. The V and J ends lost 1 base and 0 bases, in that order; junction bases with no gene match: 9. CDR1 and CDR2 from the germline V gene are LGHNA and YNFKEQ. The CDR3 totals 19 residues. CDR3 in DNA: TGTGCCAGCAGCCAAGCGGTAAGACTAGCGGGGCAGAGCACAGATACGCAGTATTTT. Translating gives CASSQAVRLAGQSTDTQYF.

V usage is TRBV11-3 and J usage is TRBJ2-2; the D gene is possibly TRBD1 (6 bases). Trimming shortened V by 1 base and J by 3 bases, and 15 bases separated the two germline ends. CDR3 length: 17 residues. Germline V gene sequence: CDR1 SGHNT, CDR2 YENEEA. The CDR3 DNA reads TGTGCCAGCAGCTTAGGTTTCAGGGGCCTGGACACCGGGGAGCTGTTTTTT. Translation: CASSLGFRGLDTGELFF.

The rearrangement uses TRBV5-8 and TRBJ1-1, with 8 bases that match TRBD1. V lost 5 bases, J lost 1 base, and 4 bases stayed unmatched. The CDR3 is 14 residues long. The germline V gene has CDR1 SGHTS and CDR2 YDEGEE. CDR3 bases: TGTGCCAGCAGTTCCGACAGGGGGAACACTGAAGCTTTCTTT. It specifies CASSSDRGNTEAFF.

This clone was observed a single time. The CDR3 region is CASSLYRIGEQYF. The CDR3 DNA is TGTGCCAGCAGCTTGTATCGCATCGGGGAGCAGTACTTC. This chain joins TRBV5-4 and TRBJ2-7; no firm D call. Germline V gives CDR1 SGHNT, CDR2 YYREEE (reference sequence). This CDR3 comprises 13 residues. V shed 1 base and J shed 7 bases, with 12 bases lying between them.

V usage is TRBV6-6 and J usage is TRBJ1-4; D may be TRBD1 (5 bases). The CDR3 runs to 13 residues. The germline V and J ends were trimmed by 10 bases and 0 bases, with 9 bases remaining between them. Per germline, CDR1 MNHNY and CDR2 SVGAGI (reference sequence). CDR3 sequence: CATVDTTNEKLFF. The CDR3 DNA is TGTGCCACCGTGGACACAACTAATGAAAAACTGTTTTTT.

The chain uses TRBV28 and TRBJ2-7, with 8 positions matching TRBD2. Germline CDR1 is MDHEN and CDR2 is SYDVKM. The CDR3 has 15 residues. Trimming at V came to 6 bases and at J to 1 base, leaving 8 bases not matched to a gene. CDR3 amino acids: CASRVSGSRSYEQYF. The DNA for the CDR3 is TGTGCCAGCAGGGTGAGCGGGAGTCGGTCCTACGAGCAGTACTTC.

The V call is TRBV2, the J call TRBJ2-1; TRBD1 or TRBD2 may be the D gene (5 bases each). Germline CDR1 is SNHLY and CDR2 is FYNNEI. V was cut by 8 bases and J by 7 bases, with 18 bases left in between. The CDR3 sequence is 14 residues long. CDR3 sequence reads: CASSGTYNSNEQFF. The CDR3 coding sequence is TGTGCCAGCTCCGGGACCTACAACTCGAATGAGCAGTTCTTC.

The chain combines TRBV5-1 with TRBJ2-5; D not certain. The V gene lost 0 bases and the J gene lost 5 bases, with 5 bases spanning the gap. This CDR3 comprises 12 residues. Germline V gene sequence: CDR1 SGHRS, CDR2 YFSETQ. The chain's CDR3 is CASSLDRETQYF. In DNA form, the CDR3 reads TGCGCCAGCAGCTTGGATAGGGAGACCCAGTACTTC.

The chain couples TRBV18 to TRBJ2-7; D remains ambiguous. The CDR3 sequence is 13 residues long. Germline V gene sequence: CDR1 KGHSH, CDR2 LQKENI. Trimming cost V 0 bases and J 5 bases, with 8 bases left between them. The CDR3: CASSPPGSHEQYF. The CDR3 DNA reads TGTGCCAGCTCACCACCAGGGTCCCACGAGCAGTACTTC.

This clone was seen only a few times. The chain joins TRBV29-1 to TRBJ1-2; the D is unclear. There are 13 residues in the CDR3. The V gene lost 8 bases and the J gene lost 4 bases, with 17 bases spanning the gap. Germline V gene sequence: CDR1 SQVTM, CDR2 ANQGSEA. CDR3 amino acids: CSPLLSWGYGYTF. CDR3 sequence (DNA): TGCAGCCCCTTGTTGTCGTGGGGCTATGGCTACACCTTC.

The sample holds a few counts of this clone. The chain employs TRBV19 and TRBJ2-1; tentatively, D is TRBD2 (5 bases). The ends were cut back, 1 base at V and 5 bases at J, with 12 bases in the middle. Germline values: CDR1 LNHDA, CDR2 SQIVND (reference sequence). The CDR3 spans 15 residues. The CDR3 here is CASSIGRAGDNEQFF. The CDR3 region has the DNA TGTGCCAGTAGTATAGGAAGGGCGGGCGACAATGAGCAGTTCTTC.

The rearrangement links TRBV30 to TRBJ1-2; a possible D gene is TRBD1 (5 bases). In germline, CDR1 is GTSNPN, CDR2 SVGIG (reference sequence). V shed 0 bases and J shed 6 bases, with 26 bases lying between them. This CDR3 contains 18 residues. CDR3 bases: TGTGCCTGGAGTGTAGTTTGGGACGGAGGCGTCGGCGTCCATGGCTACACCTTC. Its translation: CAWSVVWDGGVGVHGYTF. Full variable domain (outside the CDR3, taken from reference TRBV30 and TRBJ1-2): SQTIHQWPATLVQPVGSPLSLECTVEGTSNPNLYWYRQAAGRGLQLLFYSVGIGQISSEVPQNLSASRPQDRQFILSSKKLLLSDSGFYLCAWSVVWDGGVGVHGYTFGSGTRLTVV.

This clone came up a few times. The chain combines TRBV5-1 with TRBJ2-7, with 7 bases matching TRBD1. The CDR3 has 16 residues. V lost 0 bases and J lost 7; bases outside the gene matches: 13. The germline gives CDR1 SGHRS, CDR2 YFSETQ. CDR3 sequence: CASSLGQGTRRGEQYF. The CDR3 DNA reads TGCGCCAGCAGCTTGGGACAGGGTACCCGCCGAGGGGAGCAGTACTTC.

The V and J genes are TRBV6-1 and TRBJ2-3; 9 nucleotides line up with TRBD2. Trimming cost V 4 bases and J 4 bases; bases outside gene matches: 9. This CDR3 has 16 residues. The germline V gene encodes CDR1 MNHNS and CDR2 SASEGT. The CDR3 DNA reads TGTGCCAGCAGTGCCTCCGGTAGCGGGAGCGCAGATACGCAGTATTTT. Translating gives CASSASGSGSADTQYF.

The V call is TRBV27, the J call TRBJ2-2; no reliable D call. Looked up from germline, CDR1 is MNHEY and CDR2 is SMNVEV (reference sequence). V lost 4 bases and J lost 2, with 8 bases in between. The CDR3 contains 14 residues. The CDR3 nucleotides read TGTGCCAGCAGTTCCGGATTTAACACCGGGGAGCTGTTTTTT. Protein: CASSSGFNTGELFF.

This clone has only a few counts. The chain recombines TRBV11-2 with TRBJ1-1; D unresolved. The CDR3 has 12 amino acids. The V end lost 4 bases, the J end lost 4 bases, and 7 bases lay between the germline ends. The V gene's germline CDR1 is SGHAT and CDR2 FQNNGV. CDR3 residues: CASSSRGTEAFF. CDR3 coding DNA: TGTGCCAGCAGCTCTCGTGGCACTGAAGCTTTCTTT.